Below are 28 T cell receptor beta chains sequenced from a single sample in a study of Ad26.COV2.S vaccination and SARS-CoV-2 variants. Measured with immunoSEQ multiplex PCR; TCRdb has only the in-frame clones, and not every one. The table has hundreds of thousands of clones, around 90% seen once. Documented treatment: 15 to 20 received Ad26.COV2.S at low or high dose, single or two shots; roughly five received placebo; per-sample allocation not given. Samples analyzed were those drawn on day 63 after the first vaccine or placebo injection. The sequencing here drew on peripheral blood, taken in a trial of Ad26.COV2.S vaccine versus placebo. These receptors were taken from a person aged 18-60 years who received the Ad26.COV2.S COVID-19 vaccine or a placebo.

The chain has TRBV12-3 or TRBV12-4 and TRBJ2-3; D not certain. This CDR3 region has 12 residues. Between the trimmed V and J ends, which lost 4 bases and 14 bases, there was a span of 16 bases. CDR3 DNA sequence: TGTGCCAGCAGTTCGACATTCGACGGTGGGTATTTT. This translates into CASSSTFDGGYF.

This clone was picked up one time. V is TRBV6-2 or TRBV6-3 and J is TRBJ1-1; D is possibly TRBD1 (6 bases). The ends were cut back, 6 bases at V and 5 bases at J, with 10 bases in the middle. Germline CDR1 reads MNHEY; CDR2 reads SVGEGT. CDR3 length: 12 residues. The CDR3 DNA reads as TGTGCCAGCAGCTTCACAGGGACTGAAGCTTTCTTT. Amino acid sequence: CASSFTGTEAFF.

The J gene is TRBJ2-3, the V gene TRBV7-9; 9 positions match TRBD2. The ends lost 2 bases at V and 6 bases at J; junction bases unmatched: 3. This CDR3 has 14 residues. Germline lookup yields CDR1 SEHNR and CDR2 FQNEAQ (reference sequence). The CDR3 spells CASSLSLAGDTQYF. In DNA, the CDR3 is TGTGCCAGCAGCTTAAGTCTAGCGGGGGATACGCAGTATTTT.

This clone was recorded only once. The chain has TRBV29-1 and TRBJ2-5, with D maybe TRBD1 (6 bases). This CDR3 has 13 amino acids. Germline CDR1 SQVTM, CDR2 ANQGSEA. V gave up 6 bases and J gave up 3 bases, with 14 bases separating them. The CDR3 DNA follows: TGCAGCGTGGATACGGGACAAGAAGAGACCCAGTACTTC. Its protein is CSVDTGQEETQYF.

This chain connects TRBV7-2 to TRBJ2-7, with 9 bases that match TRBD2. The CDR3 sequence is 15 residues long. Germline V gene data show CDR1 as SGHTA and CDR2 as FQGNSA. The J segment lost 6 bases and the V segment lost 4 bases, leaving 10 bases of the junction unmatched. This CDR3 reads CASSSHGSGSPEQYF. Written as DNA, the CDR3 is TGTGCCAGCAGCTCACATGGTAGCGGGAGTCCCGAGCAGTACTTC.

This sequence joins TRBV19 and TRBJ1-5; the match to TRBD1 covers 8 bases. The J segment lost 9 bases and the V segment lost 10 bases, leaving 20 bases of the junction unmatched. Per germline, CDR1 LNHDA and CDR2 SQIVND (reference sequence). The CDR3 loop spans 16 amino acids. The CDR3 DNA is TGTGCCACCCAAGCAGTGGGAGGACAGGGAGGAAGGCCCCAGCATTTT. Protein sequence: CATQAVGGQGGRPQHF.

This clone appeared a single time. This chain connects TRBV10-3 to TRBJ1-1; D unresolved. The CDR3 has 14 amino acids. Germline V gene lookup returns CDR1 ENHRY and CDR2 SYGVKD. Trimming left V 4 bases short and J 1 base short, with 10 bases between. Here the CDR3 reads CAISAARTNTEAFF. The CDR3 nucleotides read TGTGCCATCAGTGCCGCGAGAACGAACACTGAAGCTTTCTTT.

This sequence joins TRBV19 and TRBJ2-5; 9 bases agree with TRBD2. J gave up 5 bases and V 3 bases, and 10 bases lay outside the gene matches. Per the germline V gene, CDR1 is LNHDA and CDR2 is SQIVND (reference sequence). CDR3 length: 16 amino acids. CDR3 sequence: CASSIRWTSESETQYF. In DNA, the CDR3 is TGTGCCAGTAGTATCCGATGGACTAGCGAGTCTGAGACCCAGTACTTC.

The genes are TRBV7-3 and TRBJ2-3; TRBD1 matches 7 bases. Germline V gives CDR1 SGHTA, CDR2 FQGTGA. With V trimmed by 2 bases and J by 0 bases, 8 bases remained unmatched. The CDR3 contains 17 residues. The CDR3 here is CASSLPSTGQSTDTQYF. CDR3 DNA sequence: TGTGCCAGCAGCTTACCGTCGACAGGGCAGAGCACAGATACGCAGTATTTT.

This clone has a single count. This chain uses TRBV18 with TRBJ2-1; D is undetermined. V lost 6 bases, J lost 10 bases, and 10 bases lay in between. The germline V gene has CDR1 KGHSH and CDR2 LQKENI. This CDR3 is 11 amino acids long. CDR3 sequence reads: CASSLEYEQFF. The DNA of the CDR3 is TGTGCCAGCTCCCTCGAGTACGAGCAGTTCTTC.

The rearrangement uses TRBV6-6 and TRBJ2-5; the D gene is possibly TRBD1 (5 bases). CDR3 length: 14 amino acids. The V end was cut by 5 bases, the J end by 3 bases, with 13 bases between. Germline CDR1 and CDR2: MNHNY and SVGAGI (reference sequence). The CDR3: CASSPTGTEETQYF. CDR3 sequence (DNA): TGTGCCAGCAGTCCTACAGGAACAGAAGAGACCCAGTACTTC.

V and J are TRBV24-1 and TRBJ2-7, with D unclear. Germline V gene lookup returns CDR1 KGHDR and CDR2 SFDVKD. V was cut by 10 bases and J by 4 bases, with 10 bases left in between. This CDR3 region has 11 residues. CDR3 sequence: CATGNGYEQYF. The CDR3 nucleotides read TGTGCCACAGGGAATGGGTACGAGCAGTACTTC.

This sequence joins TRBV5-1 and TRBJ1-4; D possibly corresponds to TRBD1 (5 bases). The CDR3 runs 15 residues. The V end lost 1 base, the J end lost 8 bases, and 15 bases lay between the germline ends. The germline V gene encodes CDR1 SGHRS and CDR2 YFSETQ. The CDR3 nucleotides are TGCGCCAGCAGCTTGTTGGGGGTGAGCCCCGAAAAACTGTTTTTT. This encodes CASSLLGVSPEKLFF.

This chain connects TRBV5-4 to TRBJ2-7; D uncertain. Germline-derived CDR1 and CDR2 are SGHNT and YYREEE (reference sequence). The ends were cut back, 6 bases at V and 0 bases at J, with 10 bases in the middle. The CDR3 is 13 amino acids. CDR3 in amino acids: CASTIQSSYEQYF. The DNA for the CDR3 is TGTGCCAGCACCATACAGAGCTCCTACGAGCAGTACTTC.

This chain joins TRBV6-5 and TRBJ2-3; TRBD1 might be the D (5 bases). Trimming took off 4 bases at V and 1 base at J, with 6 bases between the two ends. The length of the CDR3 is 13 residues. The V gene's germline CDR1 is MNHEY and CDR2 SVGAGI. CDR3 DNA: TGTGCCAGCAGTTGGGGCCGCACAGATACGCAGTATTTT. It specifies CASSWGRTDTQYF.

This clone was found once. The chain recombines TRBV24-1 with TRBJ2-7; 15 bases align to TRBD2. V gave up 0 bases and J gave up 0 bases; unmatched junction bases: 2. This CDR3 has 18 residues. CDR1 is KGHDR and CDR2 is SFDVKD in the germline V gene. In nucleotides, the CDR3 is TGTGCCACCAGTGATTTGGGGACTAGCGGGAGGACCTCCTACGAGCAGTACTTC. Translating it yields CATSDLGTSGRTSYEQYF.

The chain recombines TRBV6-2 or TRBV6-3 with TRBJ1-1, with D possibly matching TRBD1 (6 bases). Germline CDR1 and CDR2: MNHEY and SVGEGT. Between the trimmed V and J ends, which lost 3 bases and 4 bases, there was a span of 9 bases. The length of the CDR3 is 13 residues. The CDR3 coding sequence is TGTGCCAGCAGTTATGGGGGGCCCACTGAAGCTTTCTTT. Protein sequence: CASSYGGPTEAFF.

This clone appeared many times. The chain uses TRBV7-2 and TRBJ2-7; 9 bases align to TRBD2. This CDR3 is built from 14 residues. Germline V gene sequence: CDR1 SGHTA, CDR2 FQGNSA. With V trimmed by 5 bases and J by 7 bases, 9 bases remained unmatched. CDR3 protein: CASSRGGLAMEQYF. Written as DNA, the CDR3 is TGTGCCAGCAGCAGGGGAGGACTAGCGATGGAGCAGTACTTC.

The CDR3 region is CASSELSRNQPQHF. For the CDR3, the DNA is TGTGCCAGCAGTGAACTAAGTCGCAATCAGCCCCAGCATTTT. The V call is TRBV6-1, the J call TRBJ1-5; D call uncertain. Trimming shortened V by 2 bases and J by 2 bases, and 7 bases separated the two germline ends. The CDR3 loop spans 14 amino acids. Germline lookup yields CDR1 MNHNS and CDR2 SASEGT.

This rearrangement joins TRBV19 to TRBJ2-2; 9 bases line up with TRBD2. The CDR3 spans 15 residues. The V gene end was trimmed by 4 bases and the J gene end by 6 bases; junction bases not matched to a gene: 6. Per germline, CDR1 LNHDA and CDR2 SQIVND (reference sequence). The CDR3 DNA sequence: TGTGCCAGTAGTACCGTAGCGGGAGTGTCCGGGGAGCTGTTTTTT. Translation: CASSTVAGVSGELFF.

This clone was counted a single time. The V call is TRBV20-1, the J call TRBJ2-1, with 9 bases matching TRBD2. Germline CDR1 and CDR2: DFQATT and SNEGSKA (reference sequence). With V trimmed by 2 bases and J by 16 bases, 6 bases remained unmatched. The CDR3 runs 11 residues. CDR3 loop: CSARPGLAVFF. The DNA of the CDR3 is TGCAGTGCTAGACCGGGACTAGCCGTTTTCTTC.

This rearrangement joins TRBV19 to TRBJ1-5; maybe TRBD1 (5 bases). The CDR3 has 17 residues. Trimming stripped 4 bases from V and 2 bases from J, with 18 bases between. Germline-derived CDR1 and CDR2 are LNHDA and SQIVND (reference sequence). The CDR3 loop is CASSKFLGLIGNQPQHF. The CDR3 nucleotides are TGTGCCAGTAGTAAGTTCTTGGGACTCATAGGCAATCAGCCCCAGCATTTT.

V and J are TRBV29-1 and TRBJ1-3; 7 bases match TRBD1. There are 13 residues in the CDR3. V dropped 7 bases and J dropped 0; count of bases not matched to a gene: 3. In germline, CDR1 is SQVTM, CDR2 ANQGSEA. The CDR3 coding sequence is TGCAGCGCTACAGGGGACTCTGGAAACACCATATATTTT. Translating it yields CSATGDSGNTIYF.

The chain couples TRBV20-1 to TRBJ1-5; 7 positions match TRBD1. CDR3 length: 14 residues. The germline V gene has CDR1 DFQATT and CDR2 SNEGSKA (reference sequence). V dropped 3 bases and J dropped 5; count of bases not matched to a gene: 7. The CDR3 sequence: CSASVTGTDQPQHF. CDR3 nucleotide sequence: TGCAGTGCTAGTGTGACAGGGACGGATCAGCCCCAGCATTTT.

V and J are TRBV27 and TRBJ2-7; the D gene is possibly TRBD2 (6 bases). Germline CDR1 is MNHEY and CDR2 is SMNVEV (reference sequence). The V end was cut by 4 bases, the J end by 8 bases, with 30 bases between. CDR3 length: 18 residues. The CDR3 coding sequence is TGTGCCAGCAGTTCTATACTCCGGGACTCCAACCTCAGCCTCAAGCAGTACTTC. This sequence encodes CASSSILRDSNLSLKQYF.

Worth noting for this clone: Other nucleotide sequences in the sample specify the same CDR3. V usage is TRBV27 and J usage is TRBJ1-1; D might be TRBD1 (6 bases). Germline V gene data show CDR1 as MNHEY and CDR2 as SMNVEV (reference sequence). Trimming took 4 bases from V and 5 from J, leaving 8 bases between them. The CDR3 has 12 amino acids. CDR3 DNA: TGTGCCAGCAGTTCAGGGGTAACTGAAGCTTTCTTT. It is translated as CASSSGVTEAFF.

This clone showed up just a few times. The rearrangement joins TRBV19 to TRBJ1-5; TRBD1 is a possible D gene (6 bases). The CDR3 contains 14 residues. Trimming shortened V by 7 bases and J by 3 bases, and 13 bases separated the two germline ends. Germline lookup yields CDR1 LNHDA and CDR2 SQIVND (reference sequence). The CDR3 region has the DNA TGTGCCAGTACCGGGGGGGCCATCAATCAGCCCCAGCATTTT. Amino acids: CASTGGAINQPQHF.

This clone was observed once. V is TRBV6-2 or TRBV6-3 and J is TRBJ2-3, with D perhaps matching TRBD2 (7 bases). The CDR3 extends over 16 amino acids. Trimming removed 5 bases at V and 3 bases at J, with 18 bases between. Looked up from germline, CDR1 is MNHEY and CDR2 is SVGEGT. The CDR3 here is CASSTGGDPTTDTQYF. CDR3 coding DNA: TGTGCCAGCAGTACGGGGGGCGATCCGACAACAGATACGCAGTATTTT.